The 30 T cell receptor beta chains listed next were all sequenced from one sample in a study of blood T cells in healthy people across ages. Combining a sample-barcoded 5' primer with a J-beta primer mix, a second PCR ran for roughly 7 to 12 cycles. Each CDR3 protein is one row after TCRdb ran MiXCR on the 5' RACE reads. The table includes hundreds of thousands of distinct CDR3 sequences, about 28% detected once. The sample was blood. These TCRs come from a woman older than 75 in good health.

This clonotype was picked up a small number of times. CDR3 residues: CASSPGQGGEAFF. DNA of the CDR3: TGTGCCAGCAGTCCTGGACAGGGGGGTGAAGCTTTCTTT. The rearrangement links TRBV3-1 to TRBJ1-1; TRBD1 matches at 10 bases. The J segment lost 7 bases and the V segment lost 6 bases, leaving 5 bases of the junction unmatched. Germline loops: CDR1 LGHDT, CDR2 YNNKEL (reference sequence). This CDR3 has 13 amino acids.

This clonotype was seen ten or more times. J is TRBJ2-7 and V is TRBV7-2; D is ambiguous. The CDR3 spans 16 residues. Germline CDR1 is SGHTA and CDR2 is FQGNSA. With 1 base removed from V and 0 bases from J, the gap between germline ends came to 13 bases. The CDR3 DNA sequence: TGTGCCAGCAGCTTAGTGGCAGGATCAAGCTCCTACGAGCAGTACTTC. Protein sequence: CASSLVAGSSSYEQYF.

This clonotype was counted many times. The DNA for the CDR3 is TGCGCCAGCAGCTCAATGGGGGGGGCCCAAGAGACCCAGTACTTC. It specifies CASSSMGGAQETQYF. The chain combines TRBV5-1 with TRBJ2-5, with D maybe TRBD2 (7 bases). CDR1 and CDR2 (germline): SGHRS, YFSETQ. V was trimmed by 3 bases and J by 1 base, leaving 13 bases between them. The CDR3 is 15 residues long.

This clonotype occurred a few times. This chain links TRBV6-5 with TRBJ2-7; D ambiguous. The CDR3 is made up of 11 amino acids. CDR1 and CDR2 from the germline V gene are MNHEY and SVGAGI. V was shortened by 6 bases and J by 5 bases, with 8 bases between the two germline ends. The CDR3 spells CASSWLHEQYF. The CDR3 nucleotides are TGTGCCAGCAGCTGGCTCCACGAGCAGTACTTC.

This clonotype has at least ten counts. V and J are TRBV2 and TRBJ2-1, with 9 bases matching TRBD1. The J segment lost 6 bases and the V segment lost 10 bases, leaving 13 bases of the junction unmatched. Germline CDR1 is SNHLY and CDR2 is FYNNEI. This CDR3 region has 15 residues. The CDR3 DNA reads TGTGCCAACCCCGAGACAGGGGGGTTCGTCAATGAGCAGTTCTTC. Amino acid sequence: CANPETGGFVNEQFF.

V and J are TRBV7-9 and TRBJ2-3; 7 bases are shared with TRBD1. CDR1 and CDR2 from the germline V gene are SEHNR and FQNEAQ (reference sequence). The CDR3 loop spans 15 amino acids. Germline trimming cut 4 bases from V and 3 bases from J; bases unmatched to any gene: 7. CDR3 nucleotides: TGTGCCAGCAGCTCAGACAGGGTTCGGACAGATACGCAGTATTTT. Translated, it gives CASSSDRVRTDTQYF. Looking up the rest from reference TRBV7-9 and TRBJ2-3 gives the full variable domain: DTGVSQNPRHKITKRGQNVTFRCDPISEHNRLYWYRQTLGQGPEFLTYFQNEAQLEKSRLLSDRFSAERPKGSFSTLEIQRTEQGDSAMYLCASSSDRVRTDTQYFGPGTRLTVL.

This clonotype was counted at least ten times. V and J are TRBV28 and TRBJ2-7, with D possibly called TRBD1 or TRBD2 (5 bases each). This CDR3 spans 15 amino acids. CDR1 and CDR2 from the germline V gene are MDHEN and SYDVKM. The germline V and J ends were trimmed by 5 bases and 2 bases, with 16 bases remaining between them. In DNA form, the CDR3 reads TGTGCCAGCAGTCGGGGCGCACTGGTACCCTACGAGCAGTACTTC. Its translation: CASSRGALVPYEQYF. The full variable domain, with the rest looked up from reference TRBV28 and TRBJ2-7, is DVKVTQSSRYLVKRTGEKVFLECVQDMDHENMFWYRQDPGLGLRLIYFSYDVKMKEKGDIPEGYSVSREKKERFSLILESASTNQTSMYLCASSRGALVPYEQYFGPGTRLTVT.

The chain combines TRBV6-6 with TRBJ1-4; no clear D gene. The length of the CDR3 is 14 residues. Germline V gene data show CDR1 as MNHNY and CDR2 as SVGAGI (reference sequence). V lost 6 bases and J 7 bases, leaving 15 bases between the germline ends. CDR3 coding DNA: TGTGCCAGCAGGCCGGGTTTAAGCATTGAAAAACTGTTTTTT. Encoded protein: CASRPGLSIEKLFF.

This clonotype has at least ten counts. The J gene is TRBJ2-5, the V gene TRBV7-2; the D is unclear. The CDR3 runs to 14 residues. V lost 5 bases to trimming and J lost 5 bases, with 15 bases between them. Germline-derived CDR1 and CDR2 are SGHTA and FQGNSA. The CDR3 here is CASSSPPMLETQYF. The CDR3 nucleotides are TGTGCCAGCAGCAGCCCCCCCATGTTGGAGACCCAGTACTTC. Based on the CDR3 plus reference TRBV7-2 and TRBJ2-5, the full variable domain is GAGVSQSPSNKVTEKGKDVELRCDPISGHTALYWYRQSLGQGLEFLIYFQGNSAPDKSGLPSDRFSAERTGGSVSTLTIQRTQQEDSAVYLCASSSPPMLETQYFGPGTRLLVL.

As concerns this clonotype: A much larger clone lies one base from this, so it may be a read error. The gene calls are TRBV29-1 and TRBJ2-3; D gene ambiguous. V dropped 3 bases and J dropped 4 bases, with 8 bases sitting between them. There are 12 residues in the CDR3. Per the germline V gene, CDR1 is SQVTM and CDR2 is ANQGSEA. The CDR3 DNA reads TGCAGCGTTGACAGTAGAGCAGATACGCAGTATTTT. Protein sequence: CSVDSRADTQYF.

This clonotype was detected a few times. The chain joins TRBV27 to TRBJ1-1, with unresolved D. Germline lookup yields CDR1 MNHEY and CDR2 SMNVEV (reference sequence). The CDR3 spans 16 residues. V was pared by 2 bases and J by 4 bases, with 17 bases between. CDR3 loop: CASSLDSGFRGTEAFF. Here the CDR3 DNA reads TGTGCCAGCAGTTTAGACTCTGGCTTCCGGGGCACTGAAGCTTTCTTT.

This sequence joins TRBV18 and TRBJ2-1; 7 nucleotides align to TRBD1. Germline V gives CDR1 KGHSH, CDR2 LQKENI. The V gene end was trimmed by 9 bases and the J gene end by 7 bases; junction bases not matched to a gene: 9. The CDR3 covers 13 residues. The CDR3 DNA reads as TGTGCCAGTCGTAGGGGGCTGGGGAATGAGCAGTTCTTC. Protein product: CASRRGLGNEQFF.

The genes are TRBV7-2 and TRBJ2-7; perhaps TRBD1 as D (6 bases). The assigned J gene may be wrong: the sequence end matches TRBJ2-5 better. Germline V CDR1 and CDR2: SGHTA, FQGNSA. This CDR3 region has 12 residues. This CDR3 is CASGQFGETQYF. The CDR3 coding sequence is TGTGCCAGCGGACAGTTCGGGGAGACCCAGTACTTC.

This clonotype was recorded at least ten times. V usage is TRBV27 and J usage is TRBJ2-3; 12 bases are shared with TRBD2. The germline V gene has CDR1 MNHEY and CDR2 SMNVEV (reference sequence). V dropped 5 bases and J dropped 2; count of bases not matched to a gene: 5. This CDR3 region has 16 residues. CDR3 residues: CASSNPSGGVTDTQYF. The CDR3 DNA follows: TGTGCCAGCAGTAATCCTAGCGGGGGGGTCACAGATACGCAGTATTTT.

Here the CDR3 reads CASSLPGAGGYGYTF. CDR3 nucleotides: TGTGCCAGCAGCCTACCAGGGGCGGGAGGCTATGGCTACACCTTC. The chain uses TRBV6-6 and TRBJ1-2; a weak D match, TRBD1 (6 bases). The germline gives CDR1 MNHNY, CDR2 SVGAGI (reference sequence). The CDR3 sequence is 15 residues long. V dropped 6 bases and J dropped 4 bases, with 18 bases sitting between them.

This clonotype occurred many times. The chain joins TRBV20-1 to TRBJ2-5; D tentatively fits TRBD1 or TRBD2 (6 bases each). This CDR3 comprises 15 residues. Germline values: CDR1 DFQATT, CDR2 SNEGSKA (reference sequence). V lost 6 bases, J lost 1 base, and 18 bases lay in between. CDR3 amino acids: CSAQTGAGLQETQYF. In DNA form, the CDR3 reads TGCAGTGCCCAAACGGGGGCAGGGCTCCAAGAGACCCAGTACTTC.

In this sample, this clonotype turned up many times. The chain has TRBV20-1 and TRBJ2-7; D may be TRBD1 (6 bases). The CDR3 totals 12 residues. The ends were cut back, 7 bases at V and 2 bases at J, with 12 bases in the middle. Germline V lookup: CDR1 DFQATT, CDR2 SNEGSKA (reference sequence). The CDR3 DNA is TGCAGTGTCCAACAGGGTACCTACGAGCAGTACTTC. Translating gives CSVQQGTYEQYF.

This clonotype was counted ten times or more. The chain uses TRBV7-2 and TRBJ1-2; 9 bases map to TRBD1. V was pared by 8 bases and J by 6 bases, with 13 bases of the junction left unmatched. This CDR3 spans 15 amino acids. Germline CDR1 SGHTA, CDR2 FQGNSA. The CDR3 loop reads CASHGGGTGRHGYTF. The CDR3 nucleotides read TGTGCCAGCCATGGGGGGGGGACAGGGAGGCATGGCTACACCTTC.

In DNA, the CDR3 is TGTGCCAGCAGTTACCTCGGACGGGGGAGGATGCAGCCCCAGCATTTT. Encoded protein: CASSYLGRGRMQPQHF. The J gene is TRBJ1-5, the V gene TRBV6-2 or TRBV6-3, with a possible D match to TRBD1 (5 bases). Trimming cost V 2 bases and J 7 bases, with 18 bases left between them. There are 16 residues in the CDR3. CDR1 and CDR2 from the germline V gene are MNHEY and SVGEGT.

As concerns this clonotype: It may be a read error: a sequence one base away is much more abundant. This rearrangement joins TRBV6-5 to TRBJ2-1; 10 bases match TRBD1. The CDR3 has 14 residues. Germline values: CDR1 MNHEY, CDR2 SVGAGI. Losses at the gene ends were 6 bases for V and 9 bases for J; bases not matched to a gene: 8. CDR3 in DNA: TGTGCCAGCAGGTACGACAGGGGGCCTAGTGAGCAGTTCTTC. Its translation is CASRYDRGPSEQFF.

The chain links TRBV7-9 to TRBJ2-1, with 7 bases matching TRBD1. Germline CDR1 is SEHNR and CDR2 is FQNEAQ (reference sequence). V shed 5 bases, J shed 2 bases, and the junction held 18 bases outside the gene matches. This CDR3 spans 19 amino acids. CDR3 coding DNA: TGTGCCAGCAGCCAAAGCCCAAGGAGGACAGGTCGGGCCTACAATGAGCAGTTCTTC. Its protein is CASSQSPRRTGRAYNEQFF.

Notes on this clonotype: A much larger clone sits a single nucleotide away, making a read error possible. This CDR3 is missing its conserved last phenylalanine or tryptophan, likely due to a read error. The chain carries TRBV20-1 and TRBJ2-3; 7 nucleotides line up with TRBD2. Germline V gene lookup returns CDR1 DFQATT and CDR2 SNEGSKA (reference sequence). With 3 bases clipped from V and 0 bases from J, the junction kept 9 bases outside the gene matches. This CDR3 is built from 16 residues. The CDR3 region has the DNA TGCAGTGCTAGCCCTATACGCGGGGGTAGCACAGATACGCAGTATTGT. This translates into CSASPIRGGSTDTQYC.

This clonotype was detected ten times or more. The chain has TRBV28 and TRBJ2-1, with D perhaps assigned TRBD1 or TRBD2 (6 bases each). From germline, CDR1 is MDHEN and CDR2 SYDVKM. This CDR3 has 12 amino acids. V lost 7 bases, J lost 13 bases, and 17 bases lay in between. As DNA, the CDR3 is TGTGCCAGCACCCAACCCCCGGGGGCTCAGTTCTTC. Amino acids: CASTQPPGAQFF.

In its sample, this clonotype was seen many times. The chain has TRBV7-2 and TRBJ1-2, with a weak D call TRBD1 (5 bases). Looked up from germline, CDR1 is SGHTA and CDR2 is FQGNSA. The CDR3 sequence is 14 residues long. Trimming removed 0 bases at V and 3 bases at J, with 8 bases between. CDR3 protein: CASSLAVRDYGYTF. The CDR3 nucleotides are TGTGCCAGCAGCTTAGCCGTCAGGGACTATGGCTACACCTTC. The full variable domain, its missing parts supplied by reference TRBV7-2 and TRBJ1-2, is GAGVSQSPSNKVTEKGKDVELRCDPISGHTALYWYRQSLGQGLEFLIYFQGNSAPDKSGLPSDRFSAERTGGSVSTLTIQRTQQEDSAVYLCASSLAVRDYGYTFGSGTRLTVV.

In its sample, this clonotype was seen a few times. The chain employs TRBV4-1 and TRBJ1-2; possible D gene TRBD1, 5 bases. Trimming took 1 base from V and 3 from J, leaving 9 bases between them. Germline lookup yields CDR1 MGHRA and CDR2 YSYEKL. CDR3 length: 14 residues. The CDR3 reads CASSQVQVDYGYTF. The CDR3 DNA is TGCGCCAGCAGCCAAGTACAGGTGGACTATGGCTACACCTTC.

Concerning this clonotype: A much more abundant neighbour one base away suggests this may be a read error. This chain links TRBV7-2 with TRBJ2-1; D possibly uses TRBD1 or TRBD2 (6 bases each). The CDR3 has 15 amino acids. V gave up 4 bases and J gave up 4 bases, with 14 bases separating them. Germline V lookup: CDR1 SGHTA, CDR2 FQGNSA. The CDR3 here is CASSSRRGLYNEQFF. The DNA of the CDR3 is TGTGCCAGCAGCTCCCGACGGGGGCTTTACAATGAGCAGTTCTTC.

This clonotype has more than one count but fewer than ten. The chain is built from TRBV29-1 and TRBJ2-2; 8 positions agree with TRBD1. Germline CDR1 and CDR2: SQVTM and ANQGSEA. This CDR3 spans 15 amino acids. V shed 6 bases, J shed 2 bases, and the junction held 8 bases outside the gene matches. CDR3 region: CSVLDRGSNTGELFF. The CDR3, as DNA: TGCAGCGTCCTAGACAGGGGTAGCAACACCGGGGAGCTGTTTTTT.

A few counts support this clonotype. V gene TRBV28 combines with J gene TRBJ2-7; no clear D. V was pared by 2 bases and J by 3 bases, with 11 bases between. Germline V gene lookup returns CDR1 MDHEN and CDR2 SYDVKM. This CDR3 spans 14 amino acids. The DNA for the CDR3 is TGTGCCAGCAGTTTACTTTACAGTCTCTACGAGCAGTACTTC. As protein: CASSLLYSLYEQYF.

The chain links TRBV20-1 to TRBJ1-4, with TRBD1 as a possible D gene (5 bases). In germline, CDR1 is DFQATT, CDR2 SNEGSKA (reference sequence). The CDR3 covers 12 residues. V lost 5 bases and J lost 12, with 16 bases in between. The CDR3 coding sequence is TGCAGTGCTTGGGGTGGGAGGGGCGAACTGTTTTTT. It translates to CSAWGGRGELFF.

A note on this clonotype: A read error is possible here, since a much larger clone lies one base away. The chain couples TRBV24-1 to TRBJ2-3; either TRBD1 or TRBD2 may fit D (7 bases each). Germline CDR1 reads KGHDR; CDR2 reads SFDVKD. V dropped 8 bases and J dropped 1 base, with 15 bases sitting between them. CDR3 length equals 15 residues. The CDR3 bases are TGTGCCACCACAGTCAGGGGGGGGGGCACAGATACGCAGTATTTT. This gives the protein CATTVRGGGTDTQYF.